These 6 T cell receptor beta chains came from one sample sequenced in a study of blood T cells in healthy people across ages. The use of a sample-barcoded 5' primer and a J-beta primer mix characterized a second PCR of roughly 7 to 12 cycles. Each CDR3 protein is one row after TCRdb ran MiXCR on the 5' RACE reads. The data hold 700,000 to 850,000 distinct CDR3 sequences, with roughly 34% observed a single time. Sequencing input: blood. These receptors originate from a man younger than 35 in good health.

The CDR3 nucleotides read TGTGCCAGCAGCCGTCTGGACTCCTATGGCTACACCTTC. This codes for CASSRLDSYGYTF. The V gene is TRBV16, the J gene TRBJ1-2; D remains unclear. Germline values: CDR1 KGHSY, CDR2 FQNENV. Trimming took off 4 bases at V and 4 bases at J, with 10 bases between the two ends. The CDR3 covers 13 residues.

This clonotype appeared a few times. The V and J genes are TRBV3-1 and TRBJ1-1; unclear D gene. The CDR3 runs 14 residues. Trimming removed 0 bases at V and 3 bases at J, with 8 bases between. CDR1 and CDR2 (germline): LGHDT, YNNKEL (reference sequence). The CDR3 loop is CASSQDLRYTEAFF. The CDR3 region has the DNA TGTGCCAGCAGCCAAGATTTGCGGTACACTGAAGCTTTCTTT.

Notes on this clonotype: A read error may produce the germline difference seen at one junction end. The chain carries TRBV13 and TRBJ2-1, with D hard to call. The CDR3 has 13 amino acids. Germline lookup yields CDR1 PRHDT and CDR2 FYEKMQ (reference sequence). The CDR3 loop is CASSVGVGDEQFF. CDR3 DNA sequence: TGTGCCAGCAGCGTAGGCGTAGGCGATGAGCAGTTCTTC.

The gene calls are TRBV3-1 and TRBJ1-4, with 8 bases fitting TRBD1. Germline CDR1 is LGHDT and CDR2 is YNNKEL (reference sequence). Losses at the gene ends were 0 bases for V and 11 bases for J; bases not matched to a gene: 8. The CDR3 has 15 amino acids. CDR3 sequence: CASSQDRTGGSKLFF. CDR3 coding DNA: TGTGCCAGCAGCCAAGATAGAACAGGGGGTAGTAAACTGTTTTTT.

The chain is built from TRBV20-1 and TRBJ2-3; 11 bases fit TRBD2. V gave up 3 bases and J gave up 0 bases; unmatched junction bases: 5. Looked up from germline, CDR1 is DFQATT and CDR2 is SNEGSKA (reference sequence). The CDR3 length is 16 residues. The DNA of the CDR3 is TGCAGTGCTAGCGCGGGACTAGCGGAGAGCACAGATACGCAGTATTTT. It is translated as CSASAGLAESTDTQYF.

The chain uses TRBV5-1 and TRBJ1-1, with a weak D call TRBD1 (5 bases). V was trimmed by 0 bases and J by 7 bases, leaving 13 bases between them. This CDR3 has 14 amino acids. Per the germline V gene, CDR1 is SGHRS and CDR2 is YFSETQ. For the CDR3, the DNA is TGCGCCAGCAGCTTGGTCAAGCAGGGTATTGAAGCTTTCTTT. Protein: CASSLVKQGIEAFF.